This paragraph covers one TCR beta chain sequence. The antigen remains unidentified. One junction end disagrees with the germline gene, perhaps due to a read error. The data stem from a study of beta chain features in type 1 diabetes. Study-level findings and limits: Patients with Type 1 diabetes showed moderately but significantly shorter TCRB CDR3s in all four CD4+ subsets.

Sequenced material consisted of expressed TCRB transcripts (all of the isolated RNA was reverse transcribed). The assay was immunoSEQ multiplex PCR, and TCRdb's table has in-frame clones only and misses some. The repertoire holds more than 250,000 clones, roughly 13% seen once, with less than 0.02% in the top ten. The purity of all sorted populations exceeded 98%. Sequencing input: naive CD4+ T cells from blood. This receptor was identified in a man aged 30 to 39 with type 1 diabetes.

The chain's CDR3 is CASSPLGPRTTYNEQFF. The CDR3 DNA follows: TGTGCCAGCTCGCCACTGGGGCCACGAACAACCTACAATGAGCAGTTCTTC. This chain links TRBV18 with TRBJ2-1, with a possible D match to TRBD1 (5 bases). Germline V gives CDR1 KGHSH, CDR2 LQKENI. This CDR3 has 17 amino acids.